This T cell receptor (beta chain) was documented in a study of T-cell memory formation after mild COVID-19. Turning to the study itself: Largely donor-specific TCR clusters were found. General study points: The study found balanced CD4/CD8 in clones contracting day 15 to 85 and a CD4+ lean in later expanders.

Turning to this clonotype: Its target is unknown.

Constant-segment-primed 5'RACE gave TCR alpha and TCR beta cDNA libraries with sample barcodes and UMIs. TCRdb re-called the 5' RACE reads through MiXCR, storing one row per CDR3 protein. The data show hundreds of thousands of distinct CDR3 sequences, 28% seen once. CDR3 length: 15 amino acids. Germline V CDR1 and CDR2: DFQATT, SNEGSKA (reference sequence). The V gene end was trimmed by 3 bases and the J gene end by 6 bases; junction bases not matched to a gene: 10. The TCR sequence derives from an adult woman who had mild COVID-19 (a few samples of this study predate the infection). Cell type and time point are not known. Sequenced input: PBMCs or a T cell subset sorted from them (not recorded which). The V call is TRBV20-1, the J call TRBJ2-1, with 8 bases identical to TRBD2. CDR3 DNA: TGCAGTGCTAGGGTCTCCGGGGGGGGCCCCAATGAGCAGTTCTTC. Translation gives CSARVSGGGPNEQFF.